The 27 T cell receptor beta chains below were found in one sample sequenced in a study of shared clonotypes between healthy human individuals. Sequencing was performed with immunoSEQ multiplex PCR; in TCRdb, only in-frame clones are kept and a portion is missing. This table holds 450,000 to 650,000 clones, about 80% found once. Material: PBMCs. The receptors stem from a woman in her thirties or forties in good health. Some clones in this sample may be carry-over from other donors' samples.

The gene calls are TRBV19 and TRBJ2-7; 10 nucleotides align to TRBD2. Per the germline V gene, CDR1 is LNHDA and CDR2 is SQIVND (reference sequence). V lost 6 bases to trimming and J lost 3 bases; unmatched junction nucleotides: 5. CDR3 length: 14 residues. CDR3: CASSSAGGGYEQYF. In DNA form, the CDR3 reads TGTGCCAGTAGCTCAGCGGGAGGGGGCTACGAGCAGTACTTC.

The chain links TRBV19 to TRBJ2-1, with 10 bases identical to TRBD1. Looked up from germline, CDR1 is LNHDA and CDR2 is SQIVND (reference sequence). V shed 3 bases, J shed 7 bases, and the junction held 9 bases outside the gene matches. The CDR3 contains 16 residues. The CDR3 DNA follows: TGTGCCAGTAGTATCCCGGGACAGGGGTTGTTGAATGAGCAGTTCTTC. Protein product: CASSIPGQGLLNEQFF.

The V gene is TRBV7-2, the J gene TRBJ2-1; a possible D gene is TRBD2 (6 bases). Between the trimmed V and J ends, which lost 6 bases and 4 bases, there was a span of 19 bases. The CDR3 is 16 amino acids. The germline gives CDR1 SGHTA, CDR2 FQGNSA. The CDR3 loop is CASRFSGTGSYNEQFF. The CDR3 bases are TGTGCCAGCAGATTCTCCGGGACTGGATCATACAATGAGCAGTTCTTC.

The chain joins TRBV4-2 to TRBJ2-1; D gene unclear. Trimming stripped 0 bases from V and 0 bases from J, with 12 bases between. The CDR3 loop spans 17 amino acids. From germline, CDR1 is LGHNA and CDR2 YNFKEQ. The CDR3 region has the DNA TGTGCCAGCAGCCAAGATCTTCTTGCCGGCTCCTACAATGAGCAGTTCTTC. Translating it yields CASSQDLLAGSYNEQFF.

The genes are TRBV28 and TRBJ2-2; D is uncertain. V lost 1 base to trimming and J lost 6 bases, with 6 bases between them. The germline CDR1 and CDR2 sequences are MDHEN and SYDVKM. There are 13 residues in the CDR3. DNA for the CDR3: TGTGCCAGCAGTTTATCCATAGCCGGGGAGCTGTTTTTT. Translation gives CASSLSIAGELFF.

As regards this clone: This likely stems from a read error, as it lies one base from a far larger clone. The chain carries TRBV30 and TRBJ2-5; D ambiguous. CDR1 and CDR2 (germline): GTSNPN, SVGIG (reference sequence). The CDR3 is 13 amino acids. Here the CDR3 reads CAWNRVLQETPYF. DNA for the CDR3: TGTGCCTGGAACAGAGTCCTTCAAGAGACCCCGTACTTC.

The chain links TRBV28 to TRBJ1-5, with D perhaps TRBD1 (6 bases). Germline V gene data show CDR1 as MDHEN and CDR2 as SYDVKM. The CDR3 sequence is 14 residues long. V gave up 5 bases and J gave up 6 bases, with 14 bases separating them. The CDR3 here is CASSRQVLAQPQHF. Here the CDR3 DNA reads TGTGCCAGCAGTCGACAGGTTCTTGCTCAGCCCCAGCATTTT.

The chain links TRBV9 to TRBJ2-7; D possibly uses TRBD1 or TRBD2 (5 bases each). From germline, CDR1 is SGDLS and CDR2 YYNGEE. The V end lost 4 bases, the J end lost 0 bases, and 17 bases lay between the germline ends. This CDR3 has 16 residues. CDR3 coding DNA: TGTGCCAGCAGCCCTCATCCGGGGCTAAACTCCTACGAGCAGTACTTC. It is translated as CASSPHPGLNSYEQYF.

In the case of this clone: This likely traces to a read error, being one base from a far larger clone. The chain has TRBV7-9 and TRBJ2-2; TRBD2 might be the D (5 bases). The V and J ends lost 6 bases and 3 bases respectively, with 17 bases between them. This CDR3 is 16 amino acids long. The germline gives CDR1 SEHNR, CDR2 FQNEAQ (reference sequence). CDR3 sequence (DNA): TGTGCCAGCAGATTGCCGTTCTGGGGAGACACCGGGGAGCTGTTTTTT. Translation gives CASRLPFWGDTGELFF.

The chain carries TRBV2 and TRBJ1-1; a possible D gene is TRBD1 (6 bases). Germline lookup yields CDR1 SNHLY and CDR2 FYNNEI. This CDR3 is 14 amino acids long. Trimming shortened V by 10 bases and J by 0 bases, and 15 bases separated the two germline ends. CDR3: CAIVDSYMNTEAFF. In DNA form, the CDR3 reads TGTGCCATCGTGGACAGTTACATGAACACTGAAGCTTTCTTT.

This clone occurred once. The CDR3 spells CASSLPGRAYEQYF. The CDR3 DNA follows: TGTGCCAGCAGTTTACCAGGGAGGGCCTACGAGCAGTACTTC. This chain connects TRBV28 to TRBJ2-7; 7 bases are a match to TRBD2. V was clipped by 2 bases and J by 2 bases; unmatched bases: 3. The CDR3 spans 14 residues. Germline V lookup: CDR1 MDHEN, CDR2 SYDVKM.

The chain employs TRBV5-1 and TRBJ2-3, with a possible D match to TRBD2 (6 bases). The CDR3 contains 15 residues. CDR1 SGHRS and CDR2 YFSETQ come from the germline V gene. V was pared by 5 bases and J by 5 bases, with 18 bases between. DNA for the CDR3: TGCGCCAGCAGACTAGCCTCGGAAAGGGGAGATACGCAGTATTTT. Protein sequence: CASRLASERGDTQYF.

Regarding this clone: A read error may produce the germline difference seen at one junction end. The chain has TRBV7-7 and TRBJ2-5; D gene unclear. The CDR3 length is 13 residues. CDR1 and CDR2 (germline): SSHAT, FNYEAQ (reference sequence). The CDR3 loop reads CASSFDYQETQYF. The CDR3 DNA reads as TGTGCTAGCAGCTTTGATTATCAAGAGACCCAGTACTTC.

The CDR3 DNA reads TGTGCCATCAGTGACGGTGAGACAGATACGCAGTATTTT. The encoded protein is CAISDGETDTQYF. The V gene is TRBV10-3, the J gene TRBJ2-3; D call uncertain. This CDR3 is built from 13 residues. V dropped 3 bases and J dropped 3 bases, with 7 bases sitting between them. The germline V gene has CDR1 ENHRY and CDR2 SYGVKD.

The chain is built from TRBV9 and TRBJ1-6; D might be TRBD1 (6 bases). This CDR3 has 15 amino acids. CDR1 SGDLS and CDR2 YYNGEE come from the germline V gene. The V gene lost 3 bases and the J gene lost 7 bases, with 14 bases spanning the gap. CDR3 DNA: TGTGCCAGCAGCGGCACCGGGACACGGAATTCACCCCTCCACTTT. Encoded protein: CASSGTGTRNSPLHF.

This clone occurred a few times. This chain joins TRBV5-1 and TRBJ1-2; TRBD1 agrees at 7 bases. The germline gives CDR1 SGHRS, CDR2 YFSETQ. This CDR3 spans 15 amino acids. Trimming took 0 bases from V and 4 from J; bases not matched to a gene: 6. The CDR3 spells CASSLGRQGLYGYTF. The DNA of the CDR3 is TGCGCCAGCAGCTTGGGCCGACAGGGCCTCTATGGCTACACCTTC.

This clone showed up just a few times. CDR3 residues: CASSYRDRDHGYTF. Written as DNA, the CDR3 is TGTGCCAGTAGTTACCGGGACAGGGATCATGGCTACACCTTC. V gene TRBV19 combines with J gene TRBJ1-2; TRBD1 agrees at 9 bases. CDR3 length equals 14 residues. Germline assignment: CDR1 LNHDA and CDR2 SQIVND (reference sequence). Trimming took 5 bases from V and 6 from J; bases not matched to a gene: 7.

Regarding this clone: Other DNA sequences in the sample encode the same CDR3. This chain links TRBV18 with TRBJ1-1; 8 bases line up with TRBD1. V trimming: 4 bases; J trimming: 4 bases; junction bases outside the gene matches: 2. The CDR3 has 13 residues. The germline gives CDR1 KGHSH, CDR2 LQKENI. CDR3 nucleotides: TGTGCCAGCTCACGCACAGGGGGCACTGAAGCTTTCTTT. It translates to CASSRTGGTEAFF.

On this clone: The junction does not match germline at one end; this may be a read error. The chain is built from TRBV7-7 and TRBJ2-2; no definite D call. CDR3 length: 16 amino acids. From germline, CDR1 is SSHAT and CDR2 FNYEAQ (reference sequence). The CDR3 DNA is TGTGCTAGCAGCTTACGTCGACACGGTGGGACCGGGGAGCTGTTTTTT. This translates into CASSLRRHGGTGELFF.

This clone showed up just a few times. The chain carries TRBV28 and TRBJ1-6, with D perhaps matching TRBD1 (6 bases). V was clipped by 3 bases and J by 9 bases, with 15 bases between them. This CDR3 comprises 15 residues. The germline V gene has CDR1 MDHEN and CDR2 SYDVKM. The CDR3 region is CASSFWGTGSSPLHF. The CDR3 nucleotides are TGTGCCAGCAGTTTTTGGGGAACAGGGAGTTCACCCCTCCACTTT.

The CDR3 loop is CASNARTSGRTWDYEQYF. The CDR3 DNA sequence: TGTGCCAGCAACGCGAGGACTAGCGGGAGGACTTGGGACTACGAGCAGTACTTC. This chain joins TRBV28 and TRBJ2-7; 14 bases are shared with TRBD2. V was pared by 7 bases and J by 3 bases, with 14 bases of the junction left unmatched. This CDR3 is built from 18 residues. Germline V gene data show CDR1 as MDHEN and CDR2 as SYDVKM.

CDR3 residues: CASSLAGTSNSYEQYF. The CDR3 DNA is TGTGCCAGCAGCTTGGCCGGGACTAGCAATAGTTACGAGCAGTACTTC. The chain is built from TRBV11-2 and TRBJ2-7, with 9 bases aligning to TRBD2. The trim removed 3 bases at V and 4 bases at J, leaving 10 bases unmatched. The CDR3 consists of 16 residues. From germline, CDR1 is SGHAT and CDR2 FQNNGV.

This clone showed up just a few times. This chain connects TRBV4-2 to TRBJ2-7, with D perhaps assigned TRBD1 or TRBD2 (6 bases each). The CDR3 runs 16 residues. Trimming shortened V by 0 bases and J by 0 bases, and 12 bases separated the two germline ends. The germline gives CDR1 LGHNA, CDR2 YNFKEQ. CDR3 residues: CASSQDFGGRSYEQYF. The CDR3 nucleotides read TGTGCCAGCAGCCAAGATTTCGGGGGCCGCTCCTACGAGCAGTACTTC.

The V and J genes are TRBV7-2 and TRBJ2-1, with D maybe TRBD2 (6 bases). The V and J ends lost 4 bases and 8 bases respectively, with 15 bases between them. The CDR3 has 14 residues. CDR1 SGHTA and CDR2 FQGNSA come from the germline V gene. The CDR3 protein is CASSSPPGEDEQFF. The CDR3 DNA is TGTGCCAGCAGCTCACCCCCGGGAGAGGATGAGCAGTTCTTC.

The CDR3 nucleotides read TGTGCCAGCTCACCATTAGTGGTAAATGAGCAGTTCTTC. It is translated as CASSPLVVNEQFF. This sequence joins TRBV18 and TRBJ2-1; D is ambiguous. Between the trimmed V and J ends, which lost 2 bases and 7 bases, there was a span of 9 bases. Germline V gene sequence: CDR1 KGHSH, CDR2 LQKENI. The CDR3 has 13 residues.

This sequence joins TRBV2 and TRBJ2-7; TRBD2 might be the D (5 bases). The germline CDR1 and CDR2 sequences are SNHLY and FYNNEI. V was trimmed by 7 bases and J by 5 bases, leaving 18 bases between them. The CDR3 length is 14 residues. CDR3 amino acids: CASTKTSTEDEQYF. CDR3 bases: TGTGCCAGCACTAAGACATCCACGGAGGACGAGCAGTACTTC.

The rearrangement joins TRBV6-5 to TRBJ2-1; D is unresolved. The CDR3 has 15 amino acids. Trimming cost V 6 bases and J 0 bases, with 12 bases left between them. Germline V gene lookup returns CDR1 MNHEY and CDR2 SVGAGI. The CDR3 protein is CASRPDRSSYNEQFF. DNA for the CDR3: TGTGCCAGCAGGCCCGACCGAAGCTCCTACAATGAGCAGTTCTTC.